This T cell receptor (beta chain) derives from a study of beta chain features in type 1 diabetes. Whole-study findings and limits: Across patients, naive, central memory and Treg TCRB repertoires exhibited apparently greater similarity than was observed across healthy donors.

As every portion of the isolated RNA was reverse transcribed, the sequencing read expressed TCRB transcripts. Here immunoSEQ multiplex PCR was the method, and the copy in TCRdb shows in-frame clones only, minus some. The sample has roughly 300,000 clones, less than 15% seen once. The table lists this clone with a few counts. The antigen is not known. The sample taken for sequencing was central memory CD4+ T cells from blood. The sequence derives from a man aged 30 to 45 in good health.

CDR3 sequence: CASSVGPSANQPQHF. The CDR3 region has the DNA TGTGCCAGCAGCGTAGGCCCCTCAGCTAATCAGCCCCAGCATTTT. The chain carries TRBV9 and TRBJ1-5; D is ambiguous. Germline V lookup: CDR1 SGDLS, CDR2 YYNGEE. The V gene lost 0 bases and the J gene lost 4 bases, with 11 bases spanning the gap. This CDR3 comprises 15 residues. Supplemented by reference TRBV9 and TRBJ1-5, the full variable domain reads DSGVTQTPKHLITATGQRVTLRCSPRSGDLSVYWYQQSLDQGLQFLIQYYNGEERAKGNILERFSAQQFPDLHSELNLSSLELGDSALYFCASSVGPSANQPQHFGDGTRLSIL.